This T cell receptor beta chain was documented in a study of beta chain features in type 1 diabetes. At the level of the study: Over all samples combined, fewer than 140,000,000 sorted cells were examined. General study points: Patients' naive, central memory and Treg TCRB repertoires seemed closer to one another than those of healthy donors. cDNA-based sequencing might over-represent cells highly expressing TCR. When Type 1 diabetes patients were examined, their TCRB CDR3s proved moderately but significantly shorter in all four CD4+ subsets.

Germline CDR1 is SQVTM and CDR2 is ANQGSEA. CDR3 length: 13 residues. Trimming pared 6 bases from V and 5 bases from J, leaving 16 bases between. Only a few counts were recorded for this clone. Its specificity is not known. A sort by CD45RO/CCR7/CD25/CD127/CD95/CD27 yielded CD4+ naive, central memory, regulatory and stem cell-like memory cells. cDNA synthesis used the whole RNA isolate, giving expressed TCRB sequences. Some clones are missing from TCRdb's copy, which holds only in-frame ones; the method was immunoSEQ multiplex PCR. The data contain approximately 150,000 clones, 13% of them seen just once; the ten biggest clones take up less than 1.5%.

This TCR was sampled from a man aged 18-30 years with type 1 diabetes. The sequencing sample was made of central memory CD4+ T cells from blood. The chain has TRBV29-1 and TRBJ1-1; D is uncertain. CDR3 coding DNA: TGCAGCGTCGCTGGTCTCAGCGGGACTGAAGCTTTCTTT. It encodes CSVAGLSGTEAFF.